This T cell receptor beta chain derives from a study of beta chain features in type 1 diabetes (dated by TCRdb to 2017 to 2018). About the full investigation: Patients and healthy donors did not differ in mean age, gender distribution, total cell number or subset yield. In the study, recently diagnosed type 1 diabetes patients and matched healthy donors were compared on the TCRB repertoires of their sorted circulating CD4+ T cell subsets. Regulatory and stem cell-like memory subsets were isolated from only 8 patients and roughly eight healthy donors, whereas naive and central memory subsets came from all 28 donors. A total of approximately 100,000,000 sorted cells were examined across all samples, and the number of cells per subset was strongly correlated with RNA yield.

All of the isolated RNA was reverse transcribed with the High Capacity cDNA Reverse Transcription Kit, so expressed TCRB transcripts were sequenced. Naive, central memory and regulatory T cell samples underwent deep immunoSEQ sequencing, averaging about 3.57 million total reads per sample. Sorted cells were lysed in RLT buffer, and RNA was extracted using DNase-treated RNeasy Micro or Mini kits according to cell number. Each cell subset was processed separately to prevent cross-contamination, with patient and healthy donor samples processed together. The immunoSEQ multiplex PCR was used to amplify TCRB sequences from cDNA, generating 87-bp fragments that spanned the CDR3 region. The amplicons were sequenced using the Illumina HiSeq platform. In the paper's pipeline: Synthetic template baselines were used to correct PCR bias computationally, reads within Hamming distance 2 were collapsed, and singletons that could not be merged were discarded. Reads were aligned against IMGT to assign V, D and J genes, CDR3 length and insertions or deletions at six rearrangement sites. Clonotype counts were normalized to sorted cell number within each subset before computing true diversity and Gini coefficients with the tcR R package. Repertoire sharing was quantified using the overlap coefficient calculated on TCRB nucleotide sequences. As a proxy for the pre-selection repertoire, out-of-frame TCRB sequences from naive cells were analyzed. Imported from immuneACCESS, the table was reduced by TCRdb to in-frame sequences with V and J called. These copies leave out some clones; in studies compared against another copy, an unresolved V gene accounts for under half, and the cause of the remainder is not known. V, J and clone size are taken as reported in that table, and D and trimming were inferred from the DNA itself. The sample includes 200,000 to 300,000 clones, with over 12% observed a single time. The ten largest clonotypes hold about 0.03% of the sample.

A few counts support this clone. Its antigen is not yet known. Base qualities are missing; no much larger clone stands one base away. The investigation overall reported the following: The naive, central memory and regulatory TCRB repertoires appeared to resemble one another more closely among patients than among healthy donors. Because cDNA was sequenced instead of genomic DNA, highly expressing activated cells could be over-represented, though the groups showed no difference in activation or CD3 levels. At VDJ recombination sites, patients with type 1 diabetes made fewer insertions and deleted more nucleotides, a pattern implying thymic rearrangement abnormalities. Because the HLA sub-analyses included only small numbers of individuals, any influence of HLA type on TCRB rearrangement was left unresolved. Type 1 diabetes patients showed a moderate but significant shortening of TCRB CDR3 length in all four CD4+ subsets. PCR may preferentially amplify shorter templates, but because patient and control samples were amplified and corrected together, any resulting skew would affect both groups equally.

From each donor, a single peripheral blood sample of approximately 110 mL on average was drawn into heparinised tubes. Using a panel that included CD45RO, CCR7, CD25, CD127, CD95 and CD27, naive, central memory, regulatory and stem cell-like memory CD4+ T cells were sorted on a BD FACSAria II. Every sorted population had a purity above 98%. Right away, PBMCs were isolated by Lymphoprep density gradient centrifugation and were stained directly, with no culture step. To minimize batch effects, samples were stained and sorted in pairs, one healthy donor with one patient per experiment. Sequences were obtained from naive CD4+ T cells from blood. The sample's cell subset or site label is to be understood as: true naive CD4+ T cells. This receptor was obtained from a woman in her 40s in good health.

The sequence in DNA is TGTGCCAGCAGCTTGGGGACAGACCAAGAGACCCAGTACTTC. This codes for CASSLGTDQETQYF. The rearrangement combines TRBV5-4 with TRBJ2-5, with TRBD1 tentatively as D gene (6 bases match). V sheds 0 bases and J sheds 0 bases, leaving 6 bases between their ends. The germline V gene (reference sequence) yields SGHNT for CDR1 and YYREEE for CDR2. Counted from cysteine to phenylalanine, this CDR3 has 14 amino acids. The sequence is cut down to CDR3 DNA, 42 bases in frame from base 1.